This T cell receptor beta chain was documented in a study of blood T cells in healthy people across ages. Whole-study findings and limits: Unsorted PBMCs ruled out conclusive naive versus antigen-experienced comparison. Significant beta diversity loss was already apparent by age about 42, declining roughly linearly.

Ten or more counts support this clonotype. Its antigen is undetermined. Combining a sample-barcoded 5' primer with a J-beta primer mix, a second PCR ran for about 6 to 11 cycles. TCRdb independently ran MiXCR on the 5' RACE reads; one entry per CDR3 protein. The data hold some 890,000 distinct CDR3 sequences, with 25% to 30% observed a single time. V was cut by 0 bases and J by 2 bases, with 14 bases left in between. The CDR3 runs 15 residues. CDR1 DFQATT and CDR2 SNEGSKA come from the germline V gene (reference sequence). This same sample was also taken into another study, of T cells of mothers and their children. From that second work: Samples were provided by three healthy Caucasian mothers and their six children.

Sequenced material: blood. This rearrangement joins TRBV20-1 to TRBJ2-7, with D maybe TRBD1 (5 bases). This clonotype was sampled from a woman in her thirties or forties in good health. The CDR3 DNA follows: TGCAGTGCTAGAGATCTTGCAGGGATGACCTACGAGCAGTACTTC. Translated: CSARDLAGMTYEQYF.